The T cell receptor beta chain under discussion was sequenced for a study of T cell clonotyping in hematopoietic cell transplantation. V dropped 4 bases and J dropped 4 bases, with 15 bases sitting between them. This CDR3 comprises 15 residues. The germline V gene has CDR1 SGHNT and CDR2 YYREEE (reference sequence). Notes on the study in general: Recipient TCR diversity dropped after transplant; expanded clonotypes rose from day 30 to 180. At the given depth, recipient repertoires were over 95% de novo clonotypes.

Indicated time point: recipient sample about 28 days before transplant, after cytoreduction. Samples: about 28 days before transplant, then days 30, 100 and 180 after. Points on this clone: Its antigen is unidentified.

Data came from immunoSEQ multiplex PCR; TCRdb stores just in-frame clones and leaves some out. This repertoire shows about 10,000 clones, approximately 92% found once; its top ten account for around 13%. The material sequenced was peripheral blood mononuclear cells, taken before stem cell transplant. This TCR was sampled from a woman aged 40 to 49 with acute myeloid leukemia. Some clones in this sample may be carry-over from other donors' samples. The chain couples TRBV5-4 to TRBJ2-1; D is perhaps TRBD1 (5 bases). CDR3 loop: CASSPGWGSYNEQFF. DNA for the CDR3: TGTGCCAGCAGCCCAGGGTGGGGTTCTTACAATGAGCAGTTCTTC.